The count of the clone carrying this T cell receptor (beta chain) is one. No antigen is known for it. 13 Jbeta primers and 60 Vbeta primers were used for the PCR. Only in-frame clones appear in the TCRdb table, and some are missing; sequencing was by immunoSEQ multiplex PCR. The profile shows roughly 100,000 clones, about 83% of them singletons. These data come from a study of cytomegalovirus exposure and HLA in healthy donors. General study results and limits: One later analysis reportedly identified an Asian-associated ancestry cluster that showed fewer N-insertions than the approximately 710-donor mean.

The sequence came from a woman aged 18-29 years in good health and CMV-seropositive. The sample comprised PBMCs.

The CDR3 protein is CASSIRTSGRVETQYF. CDR3 DNA sequence: TGTGCCAGCAGCATCCGGACTAGCGGGAGGGTAGAGACCCAGTACTTC. The rearrangement uses TRBV13 and TRBJ2-5; the match to TRBD2 covers 15 bases. The CDR3 has 16 residues. Per germline, CDR1 PRHDT and CDR2 FYEKMQ (reference sequence). J gave up 4 bases and V 5 bases, and 5 bases lay outside the gene matches.